The present entry profiles one TCR beta chain with its context. As yet, its antigen is unknown. The sample is drawn from a study of PD-1 blockade in classical Hodgkin lymphoma. At the level of the study: Patients were treated with nivolumab at 3 mg/kg, and this was given intravenously every 2 weeks. Points from the study as a whole: Possibly reflecting disease activity or prior therapy, repertoire differences have causes that remain undefined.

Germline CDR1 and CDR2: SGDLS and YYNGEE. The CDR3 covers 14 residues. V shed 3 bases and J shed 7 bases, with 16 bases lying between them. Clones were read by immunoSEQ multiplex PCR, and TCRdb kept only the in-frame ones, dropping some. The sample consists of about 24,000 clones, 84% of them appearing once. In every patient, relapse followed autologous stem cell transplantation, while exposure to brentuximab vedotin differed. Negative selection with magnetic separation was used to purify CD4+ T cells from thawed PBMCs. The receptor was isolated from a human donor with classical Hodgkin lymphoma. V and J are TRBV9 and TRBJ1-2; tentative D call: TRBD1 (6 bases). The source material was CD4+ T cells from blood, sampled at baseline. The CDR3 nucleotides are TGTGCCAGCAGCGAAAGTCCACAGGGAGGTGGCTACACCTTC. Translated: CASSESPQGGGYTF.